The sequence of this T cell receptor beta chain was determined in a study of response to subunit inactivated influenza vaccine. Germline CDR1 and CDR2: SGHRS and YFSETQ. V lost 5 bases and J lost 5; bases outside the gene matches: 7. There are 14 residues in the CDR3. Via MiXCR, TCRdb re-called the RT-PCR reads, giving one row per CDR3 protein. The sample has about 520,000 distinct CDR3 sequences, more than 7% seen once. There are many counts of this clonotype. The rearrangement links TRBV5-1 to TRBJ2-7; the match to TRBD1 covers 10 bases. The source is a man between 50 and 69 years old who received an inactivated influenza vaccine. The starting material was PBMCs from blood, obtained 23 months after vaccination. Written as DNA, the CDR3 is TGCGCCAGCAGTCGGGGACAGGGGCTAGACGAGCAGTACTTC. Encoded protein: CASSRGQGLDEQYF.